A selection of T cell receptor beta chains follows, all from one sample in a study of cytomegalovirus exposure and HLA in healthy donors. Some clones are missing from TCRdb's copy, which holds only in-frame ones; the method was immunoSEQ multiplex PCR. This sample's clone table lists over 100,000 clones. The sequenced material came from PBMCs. These receptors were taken from a man between 40 and 49 years old in good health and CMV-seropositive. CDR3s include the opening cysteine and the closing phenylalanine or tryptophan. D genes are given only for firm matches.

J | V | D | DNA | CDR3
TRBJ1-2 | TRBV29-1 | TRBD1 | TGCAGCGTTGAAGACAGGGGGCCCTATGGCTACACCTTC | CSVEDRGPYGYTF
TRBJ2-2 | TRBV28 | TRBD2 | TGTGCCAGCAGCCTAATGGGACTAGCGGGAGGTTCCGGGGAGCTGTTTTTT | CASSLMGLAGGSGELFF
TRBJ1-5 | TRBV28 | - | TGTGCCAGCAGACCCCTCCGGAGGGAATCTCAGCCCCAGCATTTT | CASRPLRRESQPQHF
TRBJ2-1 | TRBV7-3 | TRBD1 | TGTGCCAGCAGCTCGACAGGGAATGAGCAGTTCTTC | CASSSTGNEQFF
TRBJ2-2 | TRBV28 | - | TGTGCCAGCGCGGGACAGAGGGGCGCCGGGGAGCTGTTTTTT | CASAGQRGAGELFF
TRBJ1-2 | TRBV6-5 | - | TGTGCCAGCAGTTACAAACCAGGATCCAGTTACTATGGCTACACCTTC | CASSYKPGSSYYGYTF
TRBJ2-7 | TRBV7-9 | TRBD2 | TGTGCCAGCAGCTCGGACGTAAGCGGGACCCCCTACGAGCAGTACTTC | CASSSDVSGTPYEQYF
TRBJ1-4 | TRBV4-3 | - | TGCGCCAGCAGCCAAGGGACACACGGACGAGAAAAACTGTTTTTT | CASSQGTHGREKLFF
TRBJ2-1 | TRBV29-1 | - | TGCAGCGTTCCCTCCAGCTTCGGGAGTATCTACAATGAGCAGTTCTTC | CSVPSSFGSIYNEQFF
TRBJ2-1 | TRBV19 | TRBD2 | TGTGCCAGTAGTGTGTCCCTCGCGGGAGGGGGGTACAATGAGCAGTTCTTC | CASSVSLAGGGYNEQFF
TRBJ1-5 | TRBV15 | TRBD1 | TGTGCCACCAGCAGAGTGGACAGGGTGGGCAATCAGCCCCAGCATTTT | CATSRVDRVGNQPQHF
TRBJ2-1 | TRBV10-3 | TRBD2 | TGTGCCATCAGTGAGCGGCTAGCGGAGGCCCTGGGGGAATACAATGAGCAGTTCTTC | CAISERLAEALGEYNEQFF
TRBJ1-2 | TRBV28 | TRBD1 | TGTGCCAGCAGTTTATGGAGGGGGCAGGGTAACGGCTACACCTTC | CASSLWRGQGNGYTF
TRBJ2-5 | TRBV5-8 | - | TGTGCCAGCAGCTTGGTGTGGCAGGGGGGCCAAGAGACCCAGTACTTC | CASSLVWQGGQETQYF
TRBJ1-2 | TRBV7-8 | TRBD1 | TGTGCCAGCAGCCCGGGACAGGGTCATGGCTACACCTTC | CASSPGQGHGYTF
TRBJ1-2 | TRBV28 | - | TGTGCCAGCAGTTTACAGGGAAGGAACGGCTACACCTTC | CASSLQGRNGYTF
TRBJ1-1 | TRBV5-5 | - | TGTGCCAGCAGGGGTGGGGCGGGGATGAACACTGAAGCTTTCTTT | CASRGGAGMNTEAFF
TRBJ1-4 | TRBV7-2 | - | TGTGCCAGCAGCTTGGGAGGGACCGAGAGTGAAAAACTGTTTTTT | CASSLGGTESEKLFF
TRBJ1-4 | TRBV29-1 | - | TGCAGCGTTTACGAAGGGGATGAAAAACTGTTTTTT | CSVYEGDEKLFF
TRBJ2-7 | TRBV5-6 | TRBD1 | TGTGCCAGCAGCTGGGGGGGACAGGGGCAGTACTTC | CASSWGGQGQYF
TRBJ2-7 | TRBV28 | - | TGTGCCAGCAGCACCCGGGGGAGGGGGGCCTACGAGCAGTACTTC | CASSTRGRGAYEQYF
TRBJ2-3 | TRBV4-2 | - | TGTGCCAGCAGCCAAGCGACGGGACTCCTAGGACCAGATACGCAGTATTTT | CASSQATGLLGPDTQYF
TRBJ1-2 | TRBV5-1 | TRBD1 | TGCGCCAGCAGCTTGGTGGGACAGGGTGGAGGCTACACCTTC | CASSLVGQGGGYTF
TRBJ2-1 | TRBV11-2 | - | TGTGCCAGCAGCTCCCTCGGATCGGGAGATTACAATGAGCAGTTCTTC | CASSSLGSGDYNEQFF
TRBJ2-1 | TRBV7-6 | - | TGTGCCAGCAGCTTAGGTTCAGTCTACAATGAGCAGTTCTTC | CASSLGSVYNEQFF
TRBJ2-7 | TRBV10-2 | TRBD1 | TGCGCCAGCAGTGAGTCCCGGGACAGGATTTTCGAGCAGTACTTC | CASSESRDRIFEQYF
TRBJ2-3 | TRBV18 | - | TGTGCCAGCTCACCCCAAAGAGGCGCTAGCACAGATACGCAGTATTTT | CASSPQRGASTDTQYF
TRBJ2-6 | TRBV18 | - | TGTGCCAGCTCATTTGCCAGGGGACCCCAAAGCTCTGGGGCCAACGTCCTGACTTTC | CASSFARGPQSSGANVLTF
TRBJ1-2 | TRBV28 | - | TGTGCCAGCACTCTGGGGCCAGTCTATGGCTACACCTTC | CASTLGPVYGYTF
TRBJ2-1 | TRBV7-2 | TRBD2 | TGTGCCAGCAGCGAGAGAGCGGGGACTAGCAACAATGAGCAGTTCTTC | CASSERAGTSNNEQFF
TRBJ2-2 | TRBV28 | - | TGTGCCAGCAGCGAGGGAACGAACACCGGGGAGCTGTTTTTT | CASSEGTNTGELFF